A selection of T cell receptor beta chains follows, all from one sample in a study of blood T cell repertoires in COVID-19. TCRdb's table, derived via immunoSEQ multiplex PCR, lists solely in-frame clones and lacks some. The sample has roughly 69,000 clones, 88% seen once. Sequenced sample: peripheral blood. The receptors stem from a human donor in a cohort sampled during active COVID-19. Both conserved end residues are part of each CDR3. A D gene is named only where the DNA matches it firmly. Clone size, where shown, is once, few, many, or a class for clones that have expanded.

clone_size,d_call,v_call,j_call,cdr3_aa,cdr3_nt
-,-,TRBV7-9,TRBJ1-2,CASSLAGDYGYTF,TGTGCCAGCAGCTTAGCAGGGGACTATGGCTACACCTTC
-,-,TRBV11-2,TRBJ1-3,CASSPRPGNTIYF,TGTGCCAGCAGCCCCCGTCCTGGAAACACCATATATTTT
once,-,TRBV19,TRBJ1-2,CARESGGYTF,TGTGCCAGGGAATCGGGGGGCTACACCTTC
-,-,TRBV9,TRBJ2-7,CASSVGPSGRGSSYEQYF,TGTGCCAGCAGCGTAGGTCCCAGTGGGAGGGGGAGCTCCTACGAGCAGTACTTC
few,-,TRBV11-2,TRBJ2-3,CASSLESGAWDTQYF,TGTGCCAGCAGCTTAGAGTCTGGGGCATGGGATACGCAGTATTTT
-,TRBD2,TRBV5-1,TRBJ2-2,CASMSGVGTGELFF,TGCGCCAGCATGAGCGGGGTAGGGACCGGGGAGCTGTTTTTT
-,-,TRBV6-6,TRBJ2-5,CASSTYRGGETQYF,TGTGCCAGCAGTACCTACAGGGGAGGAGAGACCCAGTACTTC
once,-,TRBV11-3,TRBJ2-1,CASSWGGVSSYNEQFF,TGTGCCAGCAGCTGGGGAGGCGTGAGCTCCTACAATGAGCAGTTCTTC
-,TRBD2,TRBV6-5,TRBJ2-1,CASSYGTSLEGNEQFF,TGTGCCAGCAGTTACGGGACTAGCCTTGAGGGGAATGAGCAGTTCTTC
-,TRBD1,TRBV7-2,TRBJ1-5,CASSLYDRAQPQHF,TGTGCCAGCAGCTTATATGACAGGGCTCAGCCCCAGCATTTT
-,TRBD1,TRBV18,TRBJ2-2,CASSQRQGAAGELFF,TGTGCCAGCTCACAGCGACAGGGGGCAGCCGGGGAGCTGTTTTTT
once,TRBD1,TRBV10-3,TRBJ2-3,CAISGQGASTDTQYF,TGTGCCATCAGTGGACAGGGGGCGAGCACAGATACGCAGTATTTT
-,TRBD1,TRBV7-2,TRBJ2-7,CASSLGQGQGLTLQYF,TGTGCCAGCAGCTTAGGACAGGGACAGGGACTAACCCTGCAGTACTTC
-,TRBD1,TRBV6-5,TRBJ2-7,CASRVAGGHGEQYF,TGTGCCAGCCGGGTGGCAGGGGGTCACGGTGAGCAGTACTTC
-,-,TRBV7-9,TRBJ2-1,CASRIGRSGPNEQFF,TGTGCCAGCAGAATAGGTCGTAGCGGACCCAATGAGCAGTTCTTC
-,TRBD1,TRBV7-9,TRBJ1-1,CASSSGQENTEAFF,TGTGCCAGCAGCTCGGGACAGGAGAACACTGAAGCTTTCTTT
-,-,TRBV18,TRBJ1-4,CASSPGQMTNEKLFF,TGTGCCAGCTCACCTGGACAGATGACTAATGAAAAACTGTTTTTT
-,-,TRBV5-1,TRBJ2-6,CASSLNGVPGANVLTF,TGCGCCAGCAGCTTAAACGGGGTACCTGGGGCCAACGTCCTGACTTTC
few,TRBD2,TRBV5-5,TRBJ2-7,CASTGLAGYEQYF,TGTGCCAGCACGGGACTAGCGGGATACGAGCAGTACTTC
-,TRBD1,TRBV19,TRBJ1-6,CASSPGGYIGDTPLHF,TGTGCCAGTAGTCCAGGGGGCTATATAGGGGATACCCCCCTCCACTTT
-,TRBD2,TRBV4-2,TRBJ2-1,CASRRTSGGASYNEQFF,TGTGCCAGCAGACGGACTAGCGGGGGGGCCTCCTACAATGAGCAGTTCTTC
-,-,TRBV6-5,TRBJ1-1,CASTPGRGEGAEAFF,TGTGCCAGCACCCCCGGGCGGGGGGAAGGGGCTGAAGCTTTCTTT
-,TRBD1,TRBV7-2,TRBJ1-2,CASSSYRGQKRSYTF,TGTGCCAGCAGCTCTTACAGGGGGCAGAAGCGAAGCTACACCTTC
-,TRBD1,TRBV5-6,TRBJ2-3,CASSLPQGVSTDTQYF,TGTGCCAGCAGCTTGCCGCAGGGGGTGAGCACAGATACGCAGTATTTT
-,TRBD1,TRBV5-1,TRBJ2-3,CASSSGQAEGTDTQYF,TGCGCCAGCAGCTCGGGACAGGCAGAGGGGACAGATACGCAGTATTTT
-,TRBD2,TRBV7-8,TRBJ2-1,CASSLARTSGRVLLYNEQFF,TGTGCCAGCAGCTTAGCGCGAACTAGCGGGAGGGTGCTGCTCTACAATGAGCAGTTCTTC
-,-,TRBV7-9,TRBJ1-3,CASSLTVGIGNTIYF,TGTGCCAGCAGCTTAACCGTCGGGATTGGAAACACCATATATTTT
few,-,TRBV10-1,TRBJ2-1,CASSESPGVGEQFF,TGCGCCAGCAGTGAGTCACCGGGGGTTGGTGAGCAGTTCTTC
-,TRBD2,TRBV7-8,TRBJ2-3,CASSLARTSGSADTQYF,TGTGCCAGCAGCTTAGCGAGGACTAGCGGGAGCGCAGATACGCAGTATTTT
-,-,TRBV11-2,TRBJ2-1,CASSLNAGRLPNEQFF,TGTGCCAGCAGCTTAAACGCCGGGAGACTGCCCAATGAGCAGTTCTTC
-,-,TRBV19,TRBJ2-5,CASRRQGEETQYF,TGTGCCAGTAGGAGGCAGGGTGAAGAGACCCAGTACTTC